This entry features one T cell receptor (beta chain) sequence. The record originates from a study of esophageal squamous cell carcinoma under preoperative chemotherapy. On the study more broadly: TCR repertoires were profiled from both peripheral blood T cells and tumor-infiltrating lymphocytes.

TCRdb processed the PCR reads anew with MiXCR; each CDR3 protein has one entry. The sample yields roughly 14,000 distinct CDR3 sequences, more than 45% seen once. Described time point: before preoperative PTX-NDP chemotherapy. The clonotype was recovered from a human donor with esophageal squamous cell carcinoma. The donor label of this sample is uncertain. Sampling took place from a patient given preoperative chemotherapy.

The CDR3 nucleotides read TGTGCCAGCAGCTTAGATGCCTCCTACAATGAGCAGTACTTC. It encodes CASSLDASYNEQYF. The V and J genes are TRBV7-3 and TRBJ2-5; D unclear. CDR1 is SGHTA and CDR2 is FQGTGA in the germline V gene. The CDR3 has 14 residues. V lost 2 bases to trimming and J lost 11 bases, with 18 bases between them.